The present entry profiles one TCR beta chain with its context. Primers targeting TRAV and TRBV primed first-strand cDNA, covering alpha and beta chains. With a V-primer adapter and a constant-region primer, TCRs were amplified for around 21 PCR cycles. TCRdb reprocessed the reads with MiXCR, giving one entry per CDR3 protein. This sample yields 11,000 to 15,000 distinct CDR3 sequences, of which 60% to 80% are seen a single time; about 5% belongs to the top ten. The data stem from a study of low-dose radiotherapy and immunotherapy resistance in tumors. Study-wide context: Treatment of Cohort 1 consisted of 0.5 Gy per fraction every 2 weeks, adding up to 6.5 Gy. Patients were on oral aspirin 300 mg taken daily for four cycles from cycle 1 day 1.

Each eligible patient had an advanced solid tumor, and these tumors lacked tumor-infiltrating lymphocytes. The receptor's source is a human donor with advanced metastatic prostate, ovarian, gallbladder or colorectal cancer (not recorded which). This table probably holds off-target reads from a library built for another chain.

The CDR3 coding sequence is TGCGCCAGCAGCTTGGTCGGGGGTTTGGAAAAACTGTTTTTT. Its protein product is CASSLVGGLEKLFF. The chain is built from TRBV5-1 and TRBJ1-4; D may be TRBD1 (5 bases). The V end lost 0 bases, the J end lost 8 bases, and 11 bases lay between the germline ends. This CDR3 has 14 residues. CDR1 SGHRS and CDR2 YFSETQ come from the germline V gene.